This TCR beta chain was recovered during a study of shared clonotypes between healthy human individuals. The table came from immunoSEQ multiplex PCR; TCRdb's copy has only in-frame clones and leaves some out. The data contain a few million clones, about 92% of them singletons. The V end was cut by 0 bases, the J end by 2 bases, with 10 bases between. This CDR3 has 14 residues. The germline gives CDR1 GTSNPN, CDR2 SVGIG (reference sequence). Only a few counts were recorded for this clone. Sequencing was carried out using naive CD4+ T cells sorted from blood. Documented subset: CD45RA+ positively selected. This receptor was identified in a man younger than 35 in good health. The rearrangement links TRBV30 to TRBJ1-1; D unresolved. This CDR3 reads CAWSVVRLNTEAFF. In DNA, the CDR3 is TGTGCCTGGAGTGTAGTACGGCTAAACACTGAAGCTTTCTTT.